The 2 T cell receptor beta chains presented below share a single source sample, sequenced in a study of T-cell reconstitution after alpha-beta-depleted transplantation in children. Unique molecular identifiers were used to barcode this TCRbeta library. MiXCR was run by TCRdb on the PCR reads, yielding one entry per CDR3 protein. Of about 610,000 distinct CDR3 sequences listed, over 9.5% are singletons. This specimen consisted of PBMCs from the stem cell graft donor, obtained from the stem cell graft. The receptors were sampled from a human donor who donated a stem cell graft to a child with acute myeloid leukemia.

This clonotype was seen at least ten times. This chain links TRBV12-3 or TRBV12-4 with TRBJ1-5; 7 bases align to TRBD1. This CDR3 region has 16 residues. The ends lost 6 bases at V and 4 bases at J; junction bases unmatched: 12. The CDR3 here is CASRQAGTAINQPQHF. DNA for the CDR3: TGTGCCAGCAGGCAAGCCGGGACAGCGATTAATCAGCCCCAGCATTTT.

As to this clonotype: One end of the junction does not line up with germline, which may come from a read error. V gene TRBV15 combines with J gene TRBJ2-7; 7 bases agree with TRBD2. The germline V gene has CDR1 LNHNV and CDR2 YYDKDF (reference sequence). CDR3 length: 13 residues. CDR3 residues: CATSTWGGYEQYF. As DNA, the CDR3 is TGTGCCACAAGCACATGGGGGGGCTACGAGCAGTACTTC.